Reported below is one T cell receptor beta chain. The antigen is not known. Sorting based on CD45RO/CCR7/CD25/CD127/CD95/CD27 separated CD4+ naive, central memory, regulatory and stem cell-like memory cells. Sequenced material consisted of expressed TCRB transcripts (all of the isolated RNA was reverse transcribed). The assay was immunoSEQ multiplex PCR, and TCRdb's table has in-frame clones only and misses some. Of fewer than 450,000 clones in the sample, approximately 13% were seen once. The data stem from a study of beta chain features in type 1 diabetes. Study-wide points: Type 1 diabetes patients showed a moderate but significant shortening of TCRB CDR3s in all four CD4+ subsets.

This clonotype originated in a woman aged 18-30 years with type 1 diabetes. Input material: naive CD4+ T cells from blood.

The CDR3 sequence is CASSLSLVTGSVEQYF. The CDR3 DNA sequence: TGCGCCAGCAGCTTATCTCTAGTGACAGGGTCAGTCGAGCAGTACTTC. The gene calls are TRBV5-1 and TRBJ2-7, with 7 bases aligning to TRBD1. Per germline, CDR1 SGHRS and CDR2 YFSETQ. The ends lost 2 bases at V and 6 bases at J; junction bases unmatched: 14. The CDR3 is 16 residues long.